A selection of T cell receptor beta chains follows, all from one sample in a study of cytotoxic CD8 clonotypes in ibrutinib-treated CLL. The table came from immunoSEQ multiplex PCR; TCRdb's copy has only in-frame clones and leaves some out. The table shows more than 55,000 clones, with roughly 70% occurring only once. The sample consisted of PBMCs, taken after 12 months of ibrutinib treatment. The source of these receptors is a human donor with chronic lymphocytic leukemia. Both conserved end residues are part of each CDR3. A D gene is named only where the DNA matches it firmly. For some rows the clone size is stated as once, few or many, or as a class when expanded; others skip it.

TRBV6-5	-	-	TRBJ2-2	CASSYSTKGTGELFF	TGTGCCAGCAGTTACTCCACTAAAGGAACCGGGGAGCTGTTTTTT
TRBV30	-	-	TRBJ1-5	CACGDFNQPQHF	TGTGCCTGTGGGGACTTTAATCAGCCCCAGCATTTT
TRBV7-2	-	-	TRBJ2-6	CASSPRARDSSSGANVLTF	TGTGCCAGCAGCCCCCGGGCCCGGGACTCCAGCTCTGGGGCCAACGTCCTGACTTTC
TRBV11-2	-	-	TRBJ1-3	CASSFVSGNTIYF	TGTGCCAGCAGCTTTGTTTCTGGAAACACCATATATTTT
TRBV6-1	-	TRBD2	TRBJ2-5	CASSEGGSQETQYF	TGTGCCAGCAGTGAAGGCGGGAGCCAAGAGACCCAGTACTTC
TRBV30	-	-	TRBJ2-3	CAWSGLGGGSTDTQYF	TGTGCCTGGAGTGGTTTGGGAGGAGGTTCCACAGATACGCAGTATTTT
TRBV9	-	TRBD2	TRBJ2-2	CASSAQIAGHNTGELFF	TGTGCCAGCAGCGCACAGATAGCGGGACACAACACCGGGGAGCTGTTTTTT
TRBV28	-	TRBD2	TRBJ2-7	CASSLPRGGQSLYEQYF	TGTGCCAGCAGTCTACCCCGCGGGGGGCAATCGCTCTACGAGCAGTACTTC
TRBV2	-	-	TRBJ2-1	CASSMTQGPGNEQFF	TGTGCCAGCTCGATGACGCAGGGACCGGGGAATGAGCAGTTCTTC
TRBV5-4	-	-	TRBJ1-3	CASSPAPGNTIYF	TGTGCCAGCAGCCCTGCGCCTGGAAACACCATATATTTT
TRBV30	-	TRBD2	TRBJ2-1	CAWSVFQLAGGPSGNEQFF	TGTGCCTGGAGTGTATTCCAGCTAGCGGGAGGGCCTTCGGGCAATGAGCAGTTCTTC
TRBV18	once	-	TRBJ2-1	CASSPRTGVLGNEQFF	TGTGCCAGCTCACCACGCACTGGGGTCCTTGGGAATGAGCAGTTCTTC
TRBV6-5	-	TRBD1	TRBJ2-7	CASSEDRGYEQYF	TGTGCCAGCAGTGAGGACAGGGGTTACGAGCAGTACTTC
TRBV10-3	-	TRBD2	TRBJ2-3	CAIREVSSGRTDTQYF	TGTGCCATCAGGGAGGTATCTAGCGGGAGAACAGATACGCAGTATTTT
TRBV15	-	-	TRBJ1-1	CATSRGGVGQMNTEAFF	TGTGCCACCAGCAGAGGGGGTGTGGGGCAGATGAACACTGAAGCTTTCTTT
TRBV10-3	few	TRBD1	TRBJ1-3	CAISEDRASGNTIYF	TGTGCCATCAGTGAGGACAGGGCCTCTGGAAACACCATATATTTT
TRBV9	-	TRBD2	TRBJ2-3	CASSARLAGDIDTQYF	TGTGCCAGCAGCGCTAGACTAGCGGGAGATATAGATACGCAGTATTTT
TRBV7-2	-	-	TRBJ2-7	CASSLDRTYEQYF	TGTGCCAGCAGCTTAGACAGGACCTACGAGCAGTACTTC
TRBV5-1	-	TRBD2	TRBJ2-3	CASSLISGSSADTQYF	TGCGCCAGCAGCTTGATTAGCGGGAGTTCTGCAGATACGCAGTATTTT
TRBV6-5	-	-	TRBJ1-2	CASSLQGNSYTF	TGTGCCAGCAGTTTACAGGGCAATAGCTACACCTTC
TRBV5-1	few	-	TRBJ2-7	CASQRDGPDTYEQYF	TGCGCCAGTCAAAGGGACGGACCAGACACCTACGAGCAGTACTTC
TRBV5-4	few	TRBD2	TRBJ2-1	CASSLATSGSAEQFF	TGTGCCAGCAGCTTGGCCACTAGCGGGAGTGCTGAGCAGTTCTTC
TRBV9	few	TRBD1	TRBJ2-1	CASSPGQYNEQFF	TGTGCCAGCAGCCCGGGACAGTACAATGAGCAGTTCTTC
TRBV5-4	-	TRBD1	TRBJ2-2	CASSLGTGDLGELFF	TGTGCCAGCAGCTTGGGGACAGGGGACCTCGGGGAGCTGTTTTTT
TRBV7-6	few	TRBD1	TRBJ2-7	CASSIDRDYEQYF	TGTGCCAGCAGCATCGACAGGGATTACGAGCAGTACTTC
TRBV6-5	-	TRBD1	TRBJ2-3	CASSYNRGDTQYF	TGTGCCAGCAGTTACAACAGGGGAGATACGCAGTATTTT
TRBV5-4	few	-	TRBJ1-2	CASSFSSDLYYGYTF	TGTGCCAGCAGCTTTTCGTCCGACTTATACTATGGCTACACCTTC
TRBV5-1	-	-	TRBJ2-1	CASSRDGAYNEQFF	TGCGCCAGCAGCCGGGACGGAGCCTACAATGAGCAGTTCTTC
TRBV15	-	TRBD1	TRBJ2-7	CATGTGGTGEQYF	TGTGCCACCGGTACAGGGGGCACCGGCGAGCAGTACTTC